These T cell receptor beta chains were read from a single sample in a study of human T cells and chemical hapten exposure. Using its own MiXCR run on the RACE reads, TCRdb lists one record per CDR3 protein. The data show over 100,000 distinct CDR3 sequences, with approximately 10% seen just once and approximately 1.6% held by the top ten. Sequencing was carried out using whole blood. The receptors derive from a male donor in good health. Some clones in this sample may be carry-over from other donors' samples. Each CDR3 is given with its conserved first and last residue. The order of the fields is V gene, J gene, CDR3 protein.

V gene: TRBV5-1
J gene: TRBJ2-3
CDR3 protein: CASSQSSADTQYF

V gene: TRBV3-1
J gene: TRBJ2-5
CDR3 protein: CASSQEMSGETQYF

V gene: TRBV5-5
J gene: TRBJ2-3
CDR3 protein: CASSSQGEDLPYTQYF

V gene: TRBV3-1
J gene: TRBJ1-4
CDR3 protein: CASSQESYPGELFF

V gene: TRBV5-1
J gene: TRBJ2-5
CDR3 protein: CASSLMTTGVETQYF

V gene: TRBV5-1
J gene: TRBJ2-5
CDR3 protein: CASSLADEETQYF

V gene: TRBV9
J gene: TRBJ1-1
CDR3 protein: CASSVGDRLEAFF

V gene: TRBV29-1
J gene: TRBJ2-7
CDR3 protein: CSVLDRGDGYEQYF

V gene: TRBV11-1
J gene: TRBJ2-1
CDR3 protein: CASSLEDYQAPYNEQFF

V gene: TRBV5-1
J gene: TRBJ2-5
CDR3 protein: CASSSDRPETQYF

V gene: TRBV20-1
J gene: TRBJ2-3
CDR3 protein: CSAEDFPGQNTDTQYF

V gene: TRBV12-3/TRBV12-4
J gene: TRBJ1-2
CDR3 protein: CASSPRDRVRCGYTF

V gene: TRBV28
J gene: TRBJ1-1
CDR3 protein: CASSLGPRKAFF

V gene: TRBV7-2
J gene: TRBJ2-3
CDR3 protein: CASSLNRVSTDTQYF

V gene: TRBV5-4
J gene: TRBJ2-2
CDR3 protein: CASSLVFRTGGPGELFF

V gene: TRBV20-1
J gene: TRBJ2-2
CDR3 protein: CSARRLSADTGELFF

V gene: TRBV2
J gene: TRBJ1-5
CDR3 protein: CASQGSNQPQHF

V gene: TRBV20-1
J gene: TRBJ1-1
CDR3 protein: CSARGDRGWNTEAFF

V gene: TRBV7-9
J gene: TRBJ2-5
CDR3 protein: CASARGGLALGTQYF

V gene: TRBV4-1
J gene: TRBJ1-5
CDR3 protein: CASRQLQGPGNQPQHF

V gene: TRBV29-1
J gene: TRBJ1-4
CDR3 protein: CSAGATNEKLFF

V gene: TRBV20-1
J gene: TRBJ1-5
CDR3 protein: CSAPSGGFRNQPQHF

V gene: TRBV27
J gene: TRBJ2-3
CDR3 protein: CASGDQTDTQYF

V gene: TRBV9
J gene: TRBJ2-7
CDR3 protein: CASSVASGDYEQYF

V gene: TRBV4-1
J gene: TRBJ1-1
CDR3 protein: CASSQSAGAMNTEAFF

V gene: TRBV20-1
J gene: TRBJ2-3
CDR3 protein: CSANPAPPHRGRGDTQYF

V gene: TRBV27
J gene: TRBJ2-5
CDR3 protein: CASRAFSGLFQETQYF

V gene: TRBV7-9
J gene: TRBJ1-2
CDR3 protein: CASRQGSMVMSYTF

V gene: TRBV6-5
J gene: TRBJ1-4
CDR3 protein: CASRGQYATNEKLFF

V gene: TRBV27
J gene: TRBJ1-6
CDR3 protein: CASSRGSSPLHF

V gene: TRBV10-3
J gene: TRBJ2-2
CDR3 protein: CAISESEPGSISTGELFF

V gene: TRBV4-1
J gene: TRBJ1-4
CDR3 protein: CASSQVFGGNEKLFF

V gene: TRBV5-1
J gene: TRBJ2-7
CDR3 protein: CASRGLAESSYEQYF

V gene: TRBV7-6
J gene: TRBJ2-5
CDR3 protein: CASSTRSVQETQYF

V gene: TRBV7-7
J gene: TRBJ2-7
CDR3 protein: CASSLGGLGDHEQYF

V gene: TRBV3-1
J gene: TRBJ2-1
CDR3 protein: CASSQVAGWDNEQFF

V gene: TRBV4-2
J gene: TRBJ1-3
CDR3 protein: CASSQDLGDSGNTIYF

V gene: TRBV29-1
J gene: TRBJ1-1
CDR3 protein: CSVAGTANTEAFF

V gene: TRBV2
J gene: TRBJ1-1
CDR3 protein: CASSEEGTGENTEAFF

V gene: TRBV7-2
J gene: TRBJ1-5
CDR3 protein: CASSSDGRSNQPQHF

V gene: TRBV29-1
J gene: TRBJ1-5
CDR3 protein: CSVGGSVDGNQPQHF

V gene: TRBV5-1
J gene: TRBJ1-1
CDR3 protein: CVSRLPANTEAFF

V gene: TRBV12-3/TRBV12-4
J gene: TRBJ2-4
CDR3 protein: CASSPGQGRYIQYF

V gene: TRBV5-5
J gene: TRBJ2-2
CDR3 protein: CASRRQGDTGELFF

V gene: TRBV24-1
J gene: TRBJ2-1
CDR3 protein: CATSDFASGNEQFF

V gene: TRBV21-1
J gene: TRBJ1-4
CDR3 protein: CASSKATGGETNEKLFF

V gene: TRBV7-6
J gene: TRBJ2-7
CDR3 protein: CASSFTSQGLSYEQYF

V gene: TRBV5-1
J gene: TRBJ2-6
CDR3 protein: CASRPLGASGANVLTF